Following are 30 T cell receptor beta chains from one sample sequenced in a study of blood T cells in healthy people across ages. Next came a second PCR, run for roughly 6 to 11 cycles, which used a sample-barcoded 5' primer along with a J-beta primer mix. TCRdb fed the 5' RACE reads into MiXCR, producing one record per CDR3 protein. The sample lists 1.5 million to 2 million distinct CDR3 sequences; almost 35% were seen once. Source material: blood. Receptors were obtained from a woman aged 25-40 years in good health.

The CDR3 DNA follows: TGCAGTGTCCTAACGGTTCCTAGTGTGTTCTTC. Translating gives CSVLTVPSVFF. The rearrangement uses TRBV20-1 and TRBJ2-1; D gene uncertain. The germline CDR1 and CDR2 sequences are DFQATT and SNEGSKA (reference sequence). CDR3 size: 11 residues. Trimming left V 7 bases short and J 15 bases short, with 19 bases between.

As regards this clonotype: At one of its ends the junction is not consistent with the germline gene, which may arise from a read error. The gene calls are TRBV15 and TRBJ1-5, with D possibly matching TRBD1 (5 bases). Germline V lookup: CDR1 LNHNV, CDR2 YYDKDF (reference sequence). The CDR3 extends over 16 amino acids. Written as DNA, the CDR3 is TGTGCCACCAGCAGAGAGGAGGGGACGAGCAATCAGCCTCAGCATTTT. Its translation: CATSREEGTSNQPQHF.

The rearrangement joins TRBV6-1 to TRBJ2-3; D unclear. The length of the CDR3 is 15 residues. Germline CDR1 MNHNS, CDR2 SASEGT. V dropped 2 bases and J dropped 0 bases, with 9 bases sitting between them. CDR3 DNA: TGTGCCAGCAGTGAACCTGCGGCTAGCACAGATACGCAGTATTTT. It yields the protein CASSEPAASTDTQYF.

The J gene is TRBJ2-3, the V gene TRBV30; a weak D match, TRBD2 (5 bases). Trimming removed 4 bases at V and 1 base at J, with 9 bases between. CDR1 is GTSNPN and CDR2 is SVGIG in the germline V gene (reference sequence). CDR3 length: 13 amino acids. This CDR3 reads CAWNLGGTDTQYF. CDR3 sequence (DNA): TGTGCCTGGAACCTCGGGGGCACAGATACGCAGTATTTT.

This clonotype was counted only a few times. The rearrangement links TRBV6-5 to TRBJ2-5; D not certain. The V gene lost 2 bases and the J gene lost 5 bases, with 12 bases spanning the gap. The V gene's germline CDR1 is MNHEY and CDR2 SVGAGI. There are 14 residues in the CDR3. In DNA, the CDR3 is TGTGCCAGCAGTTACGGCAGGTTACGGGAGACCCAGTACTTC. It codes for CASSYGRLRETQYF.

A remark on this clonotype: A clone one base away is much larger, so this may be a read error. The rearrangement joins TRBV25-1 to TRBJ2-7; D possibly corresponds to TRBD1 (6 bases). CDR3 length: 15 amino acids. Germline V CDR1 and CDR2: MGHDK, SYGVNS. The CDR3 DNA reads TGTGCCAGCAGTCGAGCAGGGGATTCGACCTACGCGCAGTACTTC. Encoded protein: CASSRAGDSTYAQYF.

There are a few counts of this clonotype. The gene calls are TRBV9 and TRBJ2-1; D unresolved. The length of the CDR3 is 13 residues. V shed 0 bases and J shed 7 bases, with 8 bases lying between them. CDR1 and CDR2 (germline): SGDLS, YYNGEE. CDR3 sequence: CASSVGGKNEQFF. The DNA of the CDR3 is TGTGCCAGCAGCGTAGGTGGCAAGAATGAGCAGTTCTTC.

This clonotype was picked up many times. This chain joins TRBV4-1 and TRBJ2-1; either TRBD1 or TRBD2 may fit D (6 bases each). The CDR3 length is 12 residues. The ends were cut back, 4 bases at V and 10 bases at J, with 11 bases in the middle. Germline-derived CDR1 and CDR2 are MGHRA and YSYEKL. The CDR3 protein is CASSRSGAEQFF. The CDR3 region has the DNA TGCGCCAGCAGCCGCTCGGGGGCAGAGCAGTTCTTC.

The chain uses TRBV20-1 and TRBJ2-5; D possibly corresponds to TRBD1 (5 bases). Gene TRBJ2-7 matches the end of the DNA better, so the J call may be wrong. The CDR3 loop spans 11 amino acids. The germline CDR1 and CDR2 sequences are DFQATT and SNEGSKA (reference sequence). In DNA form, the CDR3 reads TGCTGTCCCAGCCAGGGTAACGAGCAGTACTTC. Translation: CCPSQGNEQYF.

The J gene is TRBJ1-2, the V gene TRBV7-9; weak D call: TRBD1 (5 bases). CDR3 length: 15 residues. The V gene lost 4 bases and the J gene lost 5 bases, with 17 bases spanning the gap. Germline loops: CDR1 SEHNR, CDR2 FQNEAQ (reference sequence). CDR3 sequence reads: CASSSVRGVGYGYTF. The CDR3, as DNA: TGTGCCAGCAGCTCAGTAAGGGGCGTTGGGTATGGCTACACCTTC.

The chain joins TRBV27 to TRBJ2-3; 10 bases match TRBD2. The CDR3 runs 18 residues. Germline CDR1 is MNHEY and CDR2 is SMNVEV (reference sequence). The V segment lost 6 bases and the J segment 2 bases; nucleotides outside the gene matches: 14. CDR3 DNA sequence: TGTGCCAGCAGGGTCCGGCCCCTTAGCGGGGGGCCCACAGATACGCAGTATTTT. Translation: CASRVRPLSGGPTDTQYF.

The chain has TRBV10-3 and TRBJ1-1, with 7 bases aligning to TRBD1. CDR1 and CDR2 (germline): ENHRY, SYGVKD. V was pared by 10 bases and J by 1 base, with 3 bases of the junction left unmatched. The CDR3 totals 12 residues. The CDR3 DNA sequence: TGTGCCACCGGACAGGAGAACACTGAAGCTTTCTTT. It encodes CATGQENTEAFF.

This clonotype showed up just a few times. The V gene is TRBV6-2 or TRBV6-3, the J gene TRBJ2-5, with a tentative D call TRBD2 (5 bases). CDR1 is MNHEY and CDR2 is SVGEGT in the germline V gene. V was pared by 3 bases and J by 0 bases, with 20 bases between. The length of the CDR3 is 18 residues. The CDR3 loop is CASSYHRGRSWDQETQYF. The DNA for the CDR3 is TGTGCCAGCAGTTATCATCGCGGGCGCAGTTGGGACCAAGAGACCCAGTACTTC.

The chain has TRBV20-1 and TRBJ1-2; possible D gene TRBD1, 6 bases. This CDR3 is built from 17 residues. Trimming left V 1 base short and J 2 bases short, with 20 bases between. Germline CDR1 reads DFQATT; CDR2 reads SNEGSKA (reference sequence). The CDR3 sequence is CSARVEGWDILNYGYTF. The CDR3 nucleotides are TGCAGTGCTAGAGTTGAAGGTTGGGACATATTAAACTATGGCTACACCTTC.

A word on this clonotype: A much larger clone differs from this one at a single base, so this may be a read error. The gene calls are TRBV29-1 and TRBJ2-5, with a possible D match to TRBD2 (6 bases). The CDR3 loop spans 12 amino acids. CDR1 is SQVTM and CDR2 is ANQGSEA in the germline V gene. DNA for the CDR3: TGCAGCGTCAGCAGGGAGGCAGAGACCAAGTACTTC. It codes for CSVSREAETKYF.

The chain uses TRBV5-1 and TRBJ1-4; D is possibly TRBD1 (5 bases). The CDR3 is made up of 15 amino acids. Trimming shortened V by 4 bases and J by 0 bases, and 10 bases separated the two germline ends. CDR1 SGHRS and CDR2 YFSETQ come from the germline V gene. This CDR3 reads CASSAGHSTNEKLFF. As DNA, the CDR3 is TGCGCCAGCAGCGCAGGACACTCAACTAATGAAAAACTGTTTTTT.

This clonotype has only a few counts. The chain links TRBV7-3 to TRBJ2-7, with TRBD2 identical over 10 bases. V trimming: 5 bases; J trimming: 5 bases; junction bases outside the gene matches: 9. The CDR3 consists of 15 residues. In germline, CDR1 is SGHTA, CDR2 FQGTGA. The CDR3 DNA reads TGTGCCAGCAGCCCGAGCGGGGGGGCCTACCACGAGCAGTACTTC. It codes for CASSPSGGAYHEQYF.

The V and J genes are TRBV30 and TRBJ1-1; D ambiguous. Between the trimmed V and J ends, which lost 1 base and 1 base, there was a span of 7 bases. This CDR3 region has 13 residues. CDR1 and CDR2 (germline): GTSNPN, SVGIG (reference sequence). The CDR3 DNA follows: TGTGCCTGGAGTGCAGGTACGAACACTGAAGCTTTCTTT. The encoded protein is CAWSAGTNTEAFF.

To note about this clonotype: The junction shows a germline mismatch at one end, possibly a read error. V gene TRBV12-3 or TRBV12-4 combines with J gene TRBJ1-5; D unclear. The CDR3 sequence is 15 residues long. DNA of the CDR3: TGTGCCAACAGTTTTGTCAGTATCCACAATCAGCCCCAGCATTTT. Protein sequence: CANSFVSIHNQPQHF.

Of note for this clonotype: A read error may be the cause here, since a much bigger clone is one base away. The genes are TRBV20-1 and TRBJ2-7, with 10 bases aligning to TRBD2. Trimming removed 2 bases from V and 4 bases from J; junction bases left unmatched: 8. Germline CDR1 and CDR2: DFQATT and SNEGSKA (reference sequence). The CDR3 covers 15 residues. CDR3 loop: CSARILAGASYEQYF. The CDR3, as DNA: TGCAGTGCTAGAATCCTAGCGGGAGCGAGTTACGAGCAGTACTTC.

The sample holds a few counts of this clonotype. The junction departs from germline at one end; a sequencing error may be responsible. V is TRBV15 and J is TRBJ2-1, with 9 bases lining up with TRBD1. The CDR3 extends over 16 amino acids. The germline gives CDR1 LNHNV, CDR2 YYDKDF (reference sequence). CDR3 sequence: CATSTGTGTMRGEQFF. CDR3 bases: TGTGCCACCAGCACCGGGACAGGGACAATGAGGGGTGAGCAATTCTTC.

This clonotype was found a few times. The chain has TRBV27 and TRBJ2-2; a possible D gene is TRBD1 (6 bases). CDR3 length: 14 residues. V lost 5 bases and J 2 bases, leaving 9 bases between the germline ends. Germline CDR1 reads MNHEY; CDR2 reads SMNVEV (reference sequence). CDR3 nucleotide sequence: TGTGCCAGCAGTCCAGGGGTAAACACCGGGGAGCTGTTTTTT. As protein: CASSPGVNTGELFF.

As regards this clonotype: A much larger clone differs from this one at a single base, so this may be a read error. The chain couples TRBV6-2 or TRBV6-3 to TRBJ2-7, with 7 bases identical to TRBD2. From germline, CDR1 is MNHEY and CDR2 SVGEGT. Trimming removed 7 bases from V and 1 base from J; junction bases left unmatched: 22. The CDR3 has 19 residues. CDR3 sequence (DNA): TGTGCCAGCAACCATCCAACGGGACTCACATGGGGGGGGTCCTACGAGCAGTACTTC. Translation gives CASNHPTGLTWGGSYEQYF.

The rearrangement links TRBV19 to TRBJ2-5; D is ambiguous. V was trimmed by 4 bases and J by 3 bases, leaving 15 bases between them. Germline V gives CDR1 LNHDA, CDR2 SQIVND (reference sequence). The CDR3 loop spans 15 amino acids. CDR3 DNA: TGTGCCAGTAGTACGCCAGGCAAATGGGAAGAGACCCAGTACTTC. Amino acids: CASSTPGKWEETQYF.

This clonotype has ten or more counts. The J gene is TRBJ2-1, the V gene TRBV20-1, with 9 bases identical to TRBD2. This CDR3 contains 15 residues. V trimming: 2 bases; J trimming: 3 bases; junction bases outside the gene matches: 5. Germline values: CDR1 DFQATT, CDR2 SNEGSKA (reference sequence). The CDR3 region has the DNA TGCAGTGCTAGACTAGCGGGGAGAATCTACAATGAGCAGTTCTTC. Amino acid sequence: CSARLAGRIYNEQFF.

V and J are TRBV5-1 and TRBJ2-1, with TRBD2 identical over 10 bases. Trimming took 1 base from V and 3 from J; bases not matched to a gene: 4. The CDR3 spans 16 residues. From germline, CDR1 is SGHRS and CDR2 YFSETQ. The DNA for the CDR3 is TGCGCCAGCAGCTTGATAGCGGGAGGAGACTACAATGAGCAGTTCTTC. This translates into CASSLIAGGDYNEQFF.

The table lists this clonotype with many counts. This sequence joins TRBV10-3 and TRBJ2-1; 13 bases line up with TRBD2. The V segment lost 6 bases and the J segment 2 bases; nucleotides outside the gene matches: 10. This CDR3 is built from 18 residues. The V gene's germline CDR1 is ENHRY and CDR2 SYGVKD. The chain's CDR3 is CAIRSGLAGEGAYNEQFF. CDR3 bases: TGTGCCATCAGGTCCGGACTAGCGGGGGAGGGGGCCTACAATGAGCAGTTCTTC.

The sample holds a few counts of this clonotype. V and J are TRBV12-3 or TRBV12-4 and TRBJ2-1, with 12 bases that match TRBD2. V dropped 10 bases and J dropped 2; count of bases not matched to a gene: 9. This CDR3 is 16 amino acids long. This CDR3 is CAITASGRGPYNEQFF. CDR3 nucleotides: TGTGCCATAACGGCTAGCGGGAGGGGACCCTACAATGAGCAGTTCTTC.

The sample holds a few counts of this clonotype. J is TRBJ2-3 and V is TRBV19, with 7 nucleotides matching TRBD1. Germline CDR1 LNHDA, CDR2 SQIVND (reference sequence). V lost 7 bases, J lost 1 base, and 5 bases stayed unmatched. The CDR3 extends over 14 amino acids. CDR3 sequence: CASTSGQGTDTQYF. The CDR3, as DNA: TGTGCCAGTACCTCCGGACAGGGCACAGATACGCAGTATTTT.

The table lists this clonotype with many counts. V gene TRBV27 combines with J gene TRBJ2-5; tentative D call: TRBD2 (6 bases). Trimming left V 6 bases short and J 5 bases short, with 16 bases between. The CDR3 runs to 14 residues. Per the germline V gene, CDR1 is MNHEY and CDR2 is SMNVEV (reference sequence). CDR3 amino acids: CASSSWGDQETQYF. CDR3 bases: TGTGCCAGCAGCTCATGGGGGGATCAGGAGACCCAGTACTTC.